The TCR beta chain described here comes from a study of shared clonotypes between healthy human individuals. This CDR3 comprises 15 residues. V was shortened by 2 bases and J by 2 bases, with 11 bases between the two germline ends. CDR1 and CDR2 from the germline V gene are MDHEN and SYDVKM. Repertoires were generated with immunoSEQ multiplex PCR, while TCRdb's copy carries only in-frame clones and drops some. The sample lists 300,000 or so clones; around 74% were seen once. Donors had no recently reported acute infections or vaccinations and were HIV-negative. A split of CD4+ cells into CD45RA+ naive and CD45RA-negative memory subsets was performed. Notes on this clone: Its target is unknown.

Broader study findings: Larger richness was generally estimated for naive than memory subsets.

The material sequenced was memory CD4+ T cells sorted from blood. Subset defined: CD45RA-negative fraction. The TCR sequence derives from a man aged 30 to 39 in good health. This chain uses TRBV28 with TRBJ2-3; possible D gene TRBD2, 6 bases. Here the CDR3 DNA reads TGTGCCAGCAGTTTACCGGGAGCCCTCACAGATACGCAGTATTTT. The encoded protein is CASSLPGALTDTQYF. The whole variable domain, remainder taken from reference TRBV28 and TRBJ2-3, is DVKVTQSSRYLVKRTGEKVFLECVQDMDHENMFWYRQDPGLGLRLIYFSYDVKMKEKGDIPEGYSVSREKKERFSLILESASTNQTSMYLCASSLPGALTDTQYFGPGTRLTVL.